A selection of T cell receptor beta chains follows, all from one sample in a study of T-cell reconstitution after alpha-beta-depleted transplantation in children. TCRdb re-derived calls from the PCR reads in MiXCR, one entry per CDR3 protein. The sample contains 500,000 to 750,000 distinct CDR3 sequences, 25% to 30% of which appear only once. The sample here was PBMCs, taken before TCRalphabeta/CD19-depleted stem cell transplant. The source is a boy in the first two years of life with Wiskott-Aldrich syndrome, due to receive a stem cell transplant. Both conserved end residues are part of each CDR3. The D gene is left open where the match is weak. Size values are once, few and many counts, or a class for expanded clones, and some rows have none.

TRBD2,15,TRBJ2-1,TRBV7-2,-,TGTGCCAGCAGCTTATCCCCTAGCGGGAGGAATGAGCAGTTCTTC,CASSLSPSGRNEQFF
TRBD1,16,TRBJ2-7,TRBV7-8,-,TGTGCCAGCAGCGGGACCGGGACAGGTGGTTACTACGAGCAGTACTTC,CASSGTGTGGYYEQYF
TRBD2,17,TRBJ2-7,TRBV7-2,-,TGTGCCAGCAGCCGCCAGGTTTTAGCGGGAGTGTCCTACGAGCAGTACTTC,CASSRQVLAGVSYEQYF
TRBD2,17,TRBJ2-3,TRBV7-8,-,TGTGCCAGCAGCTTAGTGCGTGGGAGCGGGAGGACAGATACGCAGTATTTT,CASSLVRGSGRTDTQYF
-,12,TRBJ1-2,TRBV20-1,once,TGCAGTGCGCCGGCGGCTCAGTGGGGCTACACCTTC,CSAPAAQWGYTF
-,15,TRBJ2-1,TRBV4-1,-,TGCGCCAGCAGCGGCCTGGGGCTAGTGTACAATGAGCAGTTCTTC,CASSGLGLVYNEQFF
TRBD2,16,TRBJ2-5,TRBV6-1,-,TGTGCCAGCAGCAGACTAGCGGGAGATATTGCGGAGACCCAGTACTTC,CASSRLAGDIAETQYF
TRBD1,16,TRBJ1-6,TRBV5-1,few,TGCGCCAGCAGCCCCGTGACAGGGCCCAATAATTCACCCCTCCACTTT,CASSPVTGPNNSPLHF
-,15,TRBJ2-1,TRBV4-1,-,TGCGCCAGCAGCCAAGGGGACACGGGATTAGGGGAGCAGTTCTTC,CASSQGDTGLGEQFF
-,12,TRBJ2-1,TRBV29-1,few,TGCAGCGTTGATCTTCTTGGCATGGAGCAGTTCTTC,CSVDLLGMEQFF
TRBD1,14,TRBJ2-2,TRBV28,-,TGTGCCAGCAGTTTCCCAGGGGGCTCCGGGGAGCTGTTTTTT,CASSFPGGSGELFF
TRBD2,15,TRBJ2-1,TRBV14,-,TGTGCCAGCAGCTTGGGGACTAGTCCCTCCAATGAGCAGTTCTTC,CASSLGTSPSNEQFF
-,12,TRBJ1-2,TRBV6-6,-,TGTGCCAGCAGTTACAACAGGGATGGCTACACCTTC,CASSYNRDGYTF
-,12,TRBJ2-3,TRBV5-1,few,TGCGCCAGCAGCCCGGATGGCGATACGCAGTATTTT,CASSPDGDTQYF
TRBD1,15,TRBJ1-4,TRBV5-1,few,TGCGCCAGCAGCTTGGGGACAGGGGGTAATGAAAAACTGTTTTTT,CASSLGTGGNEKLFF
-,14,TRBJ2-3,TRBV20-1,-,TGCAGTGCTCCCGAGGGCGGGATTAAAGATACGCAGTATTTT,CSAPEGGIKDTQYF
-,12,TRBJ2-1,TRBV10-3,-,TGTGCCATCAGTGAGTCGGGAGCCGCGCAGTTCTTC,CAISESGAAQFF
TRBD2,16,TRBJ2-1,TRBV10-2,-,TGCGCCAGCAGAGGACTAGCGGGAGTCCCGAGTGATGAGCAGTTCTTC,CASRGLAGVPSDEQFF
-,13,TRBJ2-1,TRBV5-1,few,TGCGCCAGCAGCGCCCTTCTCCCAAATGAGCAGTTCTTC,CASSALLPNEQFF
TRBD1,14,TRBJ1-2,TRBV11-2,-,TGTGCCAGCAGCCGGAATAGAGACAGGGTGCCTTACACCTTC,CASSRNRDRVPYTF
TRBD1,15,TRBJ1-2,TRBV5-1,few,TGCGCCAGCAGCCTACAACAGGGGGCGAGCTATGGCTACACCTTC,CASSLQQGASYGYTF
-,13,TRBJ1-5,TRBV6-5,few,TGTGCCAGCAGTTACGGTACCAATCAGCCCCAGCATTTT,CASSYGTNQPQHF
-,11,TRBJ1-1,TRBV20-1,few,TGCAGTACAAGACTGGACAAAGAAGCTTTCTTT,CSTRLDKEAFF
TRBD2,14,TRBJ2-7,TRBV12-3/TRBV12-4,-,TGTGCCAGCAGGGCATCCGGACTAGCCATCGAGCAGTACTTC,CASRASGLAIEQYF
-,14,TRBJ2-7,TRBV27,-,TGTGCCAGCAGCATTCGGATTTATTCCTACGAGCAGTACTTC,CASSIRIYSYEQYF
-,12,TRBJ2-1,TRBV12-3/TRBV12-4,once,TGTGCCAGCAGTCTGTCGGAGATCGGGAGGTTCTTC,CASSLSEIGRFF
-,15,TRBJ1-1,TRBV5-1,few,TGCGCCAGCAGCGCAGAGACAGCGGCTAACACTGAAGCTTTCTTT,CASSAETAANTEAFF
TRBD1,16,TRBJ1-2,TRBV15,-,TGTGCCACCAGCAGCGGACGGACAGGGGGCGCGAGTGGCTACACCTTC,CATSSGRTGGASGYTF
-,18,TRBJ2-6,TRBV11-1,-,TGTGCCAGCAGCTTAGGCGCAACCTCCTACTCTGGGGCCAACGTCCTGACTTTC,CASSLGATSYSGANVLTF
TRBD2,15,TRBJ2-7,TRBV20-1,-,TGCAGTGCTCCCCTCGGCGGGAGGGCCGCGTACGAGCAGTACTTC,CSAPLGGRAAYEQYF
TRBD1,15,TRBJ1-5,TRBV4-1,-,TGCGCCAGCAGCCCTGGGACAGGGTTATGGCAGCCCCAGCATTTT,CASSPGTGLWQPQHF
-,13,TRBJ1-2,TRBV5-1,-,TGCGCCAGCAGCTTTCGAAGAGACTATGGCTACACCTTC,CASSFRRDYGYTF
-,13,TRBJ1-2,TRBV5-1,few,TGCGCCACCGGACTGAGGTTTAACTATGGCTACACCTTC,CATGLRFNYGYTF
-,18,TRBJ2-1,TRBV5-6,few,TGTGCCAGCAGACTTCTCCCTCCGACGTCCGCCAACGCGAATGAGCAGTTCTTC,CASRLLPPTSANANEQFF
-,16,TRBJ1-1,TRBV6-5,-,TGTGCCAGCAAAACCTCGGTCGTGGGGAGGAACACTGAAGCTTTCTTT,CASKTSVVGRNTEAFF
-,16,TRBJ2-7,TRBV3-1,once,TGTGCCAGCAGCCCCTGGGGATTAGCGGACTCCTACGAGCAGTACTTC,CASSPWGLADSYEQYF
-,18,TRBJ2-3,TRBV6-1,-,TGTGCCAGCAGTGAAGTCTTTTTTAGGGGGGTTGGCACAGATACGCAGTATTTT,CASSEVFFRGVGTDTQYF
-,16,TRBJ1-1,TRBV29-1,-,TGCAGCGTTGCCGGGGGAAAGGGCAGGGTGAACACTGAAGCTTTCTTT,CSVAGGKGRVNTEAFF
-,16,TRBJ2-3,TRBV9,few,TGTGCCAGCAGCGTACACCCCCTTCTGGGCACAGATACGCAGTATTTT,CASSVHPLLGTDTQYF
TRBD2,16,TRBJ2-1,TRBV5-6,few,TGTGCCAGCAGCTTGGTCAGCGGGGGAACCTACAATGAGCAGTTCTTC,CASSLVSGGTYNEQFF
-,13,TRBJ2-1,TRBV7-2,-,TGTGCCAGCAGCAGAGAAGGGGGAGGTGAGCAGTTCTTC,CASSREGGGEQFF
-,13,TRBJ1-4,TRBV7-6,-,TGTGCCAGCAGCTTAGTTGACCGTGAAAAACTGTTTTTT,CASSLVDREKLFF
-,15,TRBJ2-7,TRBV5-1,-,TGCGCCAGCAGCTTGATGGCAACCGGGCCCCACGAGCAGTACTTC,CASSLMATGPHEQYF
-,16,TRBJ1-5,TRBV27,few,TGTGCCAGCAGTCCGTCTGCAGGGGCGGCTGATCAGCCCCAGCATTTT,CASSPSAGAADQPQHF
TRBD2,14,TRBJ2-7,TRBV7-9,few,TGTGCCAGCAGCTTGCTAGCGGGAGTTCGAGAGCAGTACTTC,CASSLLAGVREQYF
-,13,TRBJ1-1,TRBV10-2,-,TGCGCCAGCAGAACCCAATCTGGGACTGAAGCTTTCTTT,CASRTQSGTEAFF
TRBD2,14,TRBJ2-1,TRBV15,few,TGTGCCACCAGCAGAGAGACTAGCTTGGGTGAGCAGTTCTTC,CATSRETSLGEQFF
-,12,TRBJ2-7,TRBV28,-,TGTGCCAGCAGTTTAGAGGGAGCCGAGCAGTACTTC,CASSLEGAEQYF
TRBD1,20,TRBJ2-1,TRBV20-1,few,TGCAGTGCTAGAGAGGAACCGGGACAGTGCTCCCTGTCCCAATACAATGAGCAGTTCTTC,CSAREEPGQCSLSQYNEQFF
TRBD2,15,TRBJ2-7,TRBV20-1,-,TGCAGTGCTAGAGGGGGACTAGCGGGGCGGATCGAGCAGTACTTC,CSARGGLAGRIEQYF
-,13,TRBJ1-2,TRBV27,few,TGTGCCAGCAGCCGGCGGGTGTCGTATGGCTACACCTTC,CASSRRVSYGYTF
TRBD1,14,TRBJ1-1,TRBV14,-,TGTGCCAGCAGCCAAGTGGGACAGACAGTTGAAGCTTTCTTT,CASSQVGQTVEAFF
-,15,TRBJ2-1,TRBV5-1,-,TGCGCCAGCAGCTTGGGAGCCAGGAGCTACAATGAGCAGTTCTTC,CASSLGARSYNEQFF
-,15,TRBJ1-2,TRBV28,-,TGTGCCAGCAGTTCCCGCGGGACGTATCTCTATGGCTACACCTTC,CASSSRGTYLYGYTF
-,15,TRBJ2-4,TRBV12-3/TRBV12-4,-,TGTGCCAGCAGTTTAAACCGGGGCTCGTGGGACATTCAGTACTTC,CASSLNRGSWDIQYF
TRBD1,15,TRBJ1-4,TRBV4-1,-,TGCGCCAGCAACCGACTGGGGACAGCTCCTGAAAAACTGTTTTTT,CASNRLGTAPEKLFF
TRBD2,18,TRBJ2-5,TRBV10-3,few,TGTGCCATCAGTGAGTCGACTAGCGGCCAAAATAGTCAAGAGACCCAGTACTTC,CAISESTSGQNSQETQYF